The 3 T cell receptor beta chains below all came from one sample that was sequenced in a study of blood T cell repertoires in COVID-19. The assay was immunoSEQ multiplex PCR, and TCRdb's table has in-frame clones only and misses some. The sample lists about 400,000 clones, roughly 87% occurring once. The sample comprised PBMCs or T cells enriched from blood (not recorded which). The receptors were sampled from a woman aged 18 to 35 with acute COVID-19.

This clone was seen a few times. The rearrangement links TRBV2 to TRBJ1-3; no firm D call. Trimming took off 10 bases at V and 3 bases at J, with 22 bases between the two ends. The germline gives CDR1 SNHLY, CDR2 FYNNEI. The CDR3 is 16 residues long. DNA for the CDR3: TGTGCCACCCTGTGGTTAGGTGGAGTAAGTGGAAACACCATATATTTT. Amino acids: CATLWLGGVSGNTIYF.

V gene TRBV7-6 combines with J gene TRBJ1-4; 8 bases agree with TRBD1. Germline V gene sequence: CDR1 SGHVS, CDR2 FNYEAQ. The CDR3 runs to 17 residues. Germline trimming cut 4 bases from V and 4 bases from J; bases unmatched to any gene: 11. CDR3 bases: TGTGCCAGCAGCTCGCAACCGGGACAGGCGGTTAATGAAAAACTGTTTTTT. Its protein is CASSSQPGQAVNEKLFF.

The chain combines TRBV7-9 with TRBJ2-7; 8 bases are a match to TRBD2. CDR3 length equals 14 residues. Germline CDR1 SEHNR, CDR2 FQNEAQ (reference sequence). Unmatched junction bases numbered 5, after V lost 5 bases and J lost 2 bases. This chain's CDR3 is CASSPSGYTYEQYF. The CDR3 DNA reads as TGTGCCAGCAGCCCTAGCGGGTATACCTACGAGCAGTACTTC.